What follows is one T cell receptor beta chain and its context. The antigen is unknown. The sample originates from a study of blood T cells in healthy people across ages. A sample-barcoded 5' primer and a J-beta primer mix were used in a second PCR of roughly 6 to 11 cycles. MiXCR, run by TCRdb on the 5' RACE reads, gives a single entry per CDR3 protein. The sample contains 850,000 or so distinct CDR3 sequences, under 35% of which appear only once. General study results and limits: With age, beta diversity per million T cells declined roughly linearly, significantly by 30 to 50.

The CDR3 spans 11 residues. V was shortened by 4 bases and J by 11 bases, with 12 bases between the two germline ends. Germline-derived CDR1 and CDR2 are MNHEY and SVGEGT. The clonotype comes from a woman older than 75 in good health. The chain combines TRBV6-2 or TRBV6-3 with TRBJ2-7; D not certain. Sequencing was performed on blood. The CDR3 nucleotides are TGTGCCAGCAGTTCTGGCCGGTGGGAGTACTTC. As protein: CASSSGRWEYF.